The T cell receptor beta chain described here comes from a study of blood T cell repertoires in COVID-19. Profiling relied on immunoSEQ multiplex PCR, and the TCRdb table lists in-frame clones only, not all of them. This sample has 350,000 to 400,000 clones; about 89% occur once, and the top ten carry about 0.78%. This clone has a single count. With 7 bases removed from V and 3 bases from J, the gap between germline ends came to 18 bases. This CDR3 spans 15 amino acids. CDR1 and CDR2 from the germline V gene are KGHSH and LQKENI. The V call is TRBV18, the J call TRBJ1-1; no firm D call. Sequenced input: PBMCs or T cells enriched from blood (not recorded which). This sequence originates from a woman aged 40 to 49 who had been exposed to COVID-19. DNA for the CDR3: TGTGCCAGCTTGCCTGACATTACACCCGACACTGAAGCTTTCTTT. This codes for CASLPDITPDTEAFF.